This is a list of T cell receptor beta chains from one sample in a study of blood T cell repertoires in COVID-19. Libraries were prepared by immunoSEQ multiplex PCR; TCRdb keeps only in-frame clonotypes and omits some of them. Among 85,000 to 95,000 clones listed, approximately 88% were seen once. The sample comprised peripheral blood. These receptors originate from a man aged 55 to 70 with acute or convalescent COVID-19. Both conserved end residues are part of each CDR3. D genes are given only for firm matches. Rows may omit the clone size; those that give it use once, few, many or a size class.

d_call	v_call	clone_size	j_call	cdr3_nt	cdr3_aa
TRBD1	TRBV19	.	TRBJ1-5	TGTGCCAGTAGGACTCGCGGACAGGGGAGCAATCAGCCCCAGCATTTT	CASRTRGQGSNQPQHF
TRBD1	TRBV28	.	TRBJ1-1	TGTGCCAGCAGTAGCCCCGGACAGGATATGAACACTGAAGCTTTCTTT	CASSSPGQDMNTEAFF
.	TRBV2	few	TRBJ1-5	TGTGCCAGCAGTGACCTAGGGGCCGGCAATCAGCCCCAGCATTTT	CASSDLGAGNQPQHF
.	TRBV7-2	.	TRBJ1-3	TGTGCCAGCAGCTTAGATTCAGGCAGCTCTGGAAACACCATATATTTT	CASSLDSGSSGNTIYF
.	TRBV3-1/TRBV3-2	.	TRBJ1-6	TGTGCCAGCAGCCAGTCCAGGAATTCACCCCTCCACTTT	CASSQSRNSPLHF
.	TRBV24-1	few	TRBJ2-7	TGTGCCACCAGTAAGTCAGGTGGCAACGAGCAGTACTTC	CATSKSGGNEQYF
TRBD1	TRBV10-3	.	TRBJ1-2	TGTGCCATCAGGGGACAGGGGGATAACTATGGCTACACCTTC	CAIRGQGDNYGYTF
TRBD2	TRBV7-9	.	TRBJ2-5	TGTGCCAGCAGCTTACTAGCGGGTCAAGAGACCCAGTACTTC	CASSLLAGQETQYF
TRBD1	TRBV19	.	TRBJ2-7	TGTGCCAGTAGGGGACAGGGAAGCTCCTACGAGCAGTACTTC	CASRGQGSSYEQYF
TRBD1	TRBV19	.	TRBJ1-2	TGTGCCAGTAGTACACAGGGGACCGACTATGGCTACACCTTC	CASSTQGTDYGYTF